The present TCR beta chain was sequenced within a study of shared clonotypes between healthy human individuals. Study-level background: The study used three CD4 naive, three CD4 memory, two CD8 naive and one CD8 memory plate per donor.

Clones were sequenced by immunoSEQ multiplex PCR, and TCRdb holds only the in-frame ones, with some missing. Of approximately 710,000 clones listed, 90% are singletons. Germline assignment: CDR1 MNHNS and CDR2 SASEGT. This CDR3 spans 14 amino acids. Regarding the study as a whole: Clonotypes shared by all four sorted-subset donors had higher generation probabilities than non-shared clonotypes. Sharing across four donors was seen in roughly 5% of naive CD4 clonotypes.

As to this clone: Its antigen is unknown. One end of the junction fails to match germline, which may point to a read error.

The TCR was taken from a young man in good health. Some clones in this sample may be carry-over from other donors' samples. The specimen was memory CD8+ T cells from PBMCs. Subset here: CD45RO+ cells pooled with CCR7-negative TemRA cells. This rearrangement joins TRBV6-1 to TRBJ2-7; D is ambiguous. In DNA, the CDR3 is TGTGCCAGCAGCGAAGGGTCCGGCGAATACGAGCAGTACTTC. This gives the protein CASSEGSGEYEQYF.